The present T cell receptor beta chain was sequenced within a study of T cells after yellow fever vaccination. This clonotype was observed at least ten times. Each CDR3 protein is one row after TCRdb ran MiXCR on the 5' RACE reads. This sample yields more than 25,000 distinct CDR3 sequences, of which 4.5% to 7% are seen a single time; approximately 10% belongs to the top ten. Germline values: CDR1 SGHKS, CDR2 YYEKEE (reference sequence). V shed 0 bases and J 6 bases; nucleotides not matched to a gene: 9. The CDR3 is made up of 16 amino acids. The chain combines TRBV5-5 with TRBJ1-1; 9 bases agree with TRBD1. This receptor was obtained from a man aged 25-40 years who received the YFV17D yellow fever vaccine. The sample here was PBMCs, either bulk or a sorted T-cell subset (CD4+, CD8+, memory, or dextramer-sorted; not recorded which), taken 15 days after the yellow fever booster vaccination. Written as DNA, the CDR3 is TGTGCCAGCAGCTTGGCCTTCGGACAGGGGAGCCCTGAAGCTTTCTTT. Its translation is CASSLAFGQGSPEAFF. Complete variable domain (other parts from reference TRBV5-5 and TRBJ1-1): DAGVTQSPTHLIKTRGQQVTLRCSPISGHKSVSWYQQVLGQGPQFIFQYYEKEERGRGNFPDRFSARQFPNYSSELNVNALLLGDSALYLCASSLAFGQGSPEAFFGQGTRLTVV.